Below, one TCR beta chain is given with its context. Its antigen is unknown. The repertoire was sequenced with immunoSEQ multiplex PCR; TCRdb's copy has only in-frame clones and lacks some. The data contain about 96,000 clones, 88% of them seen just once; the ten biggest clones take up less than 3.5%. Germline CDR1 SEHNR, CDR2 FQNEAQ (reference sequence). The CDR3 contains 17 residues. With 4 bases clipped from V and 3 bases from J, the junction kept 12 bases outside the gene matches. The data were taken from a study of T cell responses to AZD1222 COVID-19 vaccine. Whole-study findings and limits: Unmutated regions of variants are reportedly targeted by nearly half of spike-specific TCRs. Clonal diversity was possibly underestimated, and the donors were mostly white British, with more females.

The chain links TRBV7-9 to TRBJ2-7, with TRBD1 identical over 10 bases. The sequencing used peripheral blood, collected on day 0 of AZD1222 vaccination. The TCR originated in an adult in good health. As DNA, the CDR3 is TGTGCCAGCAGCTCGCTCCGGGACAGGGGTTTTTTCTACGAGCAGTACTTC. Translating it yields CASSSLRDRGFFYEQYF.